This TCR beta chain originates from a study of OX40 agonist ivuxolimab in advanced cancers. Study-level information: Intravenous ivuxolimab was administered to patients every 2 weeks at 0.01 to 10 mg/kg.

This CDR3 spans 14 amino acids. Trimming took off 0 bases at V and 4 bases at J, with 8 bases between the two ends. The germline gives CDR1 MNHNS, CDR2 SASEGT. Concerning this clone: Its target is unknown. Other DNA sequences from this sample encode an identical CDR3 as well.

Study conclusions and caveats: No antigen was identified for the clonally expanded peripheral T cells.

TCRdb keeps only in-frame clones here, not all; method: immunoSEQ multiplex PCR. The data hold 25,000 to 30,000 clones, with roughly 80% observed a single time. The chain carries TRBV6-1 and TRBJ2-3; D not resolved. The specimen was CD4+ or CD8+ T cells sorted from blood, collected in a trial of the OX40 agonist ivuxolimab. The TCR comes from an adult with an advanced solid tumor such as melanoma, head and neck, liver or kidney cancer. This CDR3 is CASSEAGYPDTQYF. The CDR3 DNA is TGTGCCAGCAGTGAAGCAGGGTACCCAGATACGCAGTATTTT.